The rows below give T cell receptor beta chains drawn from one sample of a study of response to subunit inactivated influenza vaccine. MiXCR, applied by TCRdb to the RT-PCR reads, yields one record per CDR3 protein. The sample includes 200,000 to 300,000 distinct CDR3 sequences, less than 15% of them seen just once. Sequences were derived from non-naive T cells sorted from PBMCs, sampled 14 to 15 days before vaccination. Receptors were obtained from a man aged 50 to 59 who received an inactivated influenza vaccine. The CDR3 runs from the conserved cysteine through the conserved F or W. Each record gives: J gene, CDR3 length, V gene, CDR3 protein.

TRBJ1-5	13	TRBV20-1	CSAKQEGNQPQHF
TRBJ2-3	12	TRBV20-1	CSASPSTDTQYF
TRBJ2-4	12	TRBV4-3	CASSQEGNIQYF
TRBJ2-5	13	TRBV4-3	CASSPTGKETQYF
TRBJ1-4	14	TRBV12-3/TRBV12-4	CASTLHQGTGKLFF
TRBJ2-1	15	TRBV20-1	CSAKGLAGPYNEQFF
TRBJ2-3	13	TRBV12-3/TRBV12-4	CASRFNRGGTQYF
TRBJ1-1	14	TRBV15	CATSRQGVGTEAFF
TRBJ2-7	18	TRBV18	CASSPPLGQGQSTYEQYF
TRBJ2-7	16	TRBV15	CATSRDVGGRGDEQYF
TRBJ2-7	13	TRBV14	CASSPHGKHEQYF
TRBJ2-1	15	TRBV20-1	CSARDAASGYNEQFF
TRBJ2-1	15	TRBV6-2/TRBV6-3	CASRFTSGSYNEQFF
TRBJ1-2	11	TRBV5-1	CASSLDRFMAF
TRBJ1-3	17	TRBV4-3	CASSHVFGGLSGNTIYF
TRBJ2-2	15	TRBV6-1	CASSGQGLGSGELFF
TRBJ1-3	13	TRBV19	CASGRQPGNTIYF
TRBJ1-4	12	TRBV12-3/TRBV12-4	CASSLSLPPSYF
TRBJ2-2	15	TRBV3-1	CASSLSGGVTGELFF
TRBJ2-5	15	TRBV20-1	CSARANGRAYETQYF
TRBJ2-3	14	TRBV5-1	CASSLGAFTDTQYF
TRBJ1-5	13	TRBV6-1	CASKAGGHQPQHF
TRBJ2-7	16	TRBV27	CASRELGTLSSYEQYF
TRBJ2-6	19	TRBV6-1	CASRNSPTGSLSGANVLTF
TRBJ1-1	14	TRBV6-1	CARPGGEVDTEAFF
TRBJ2-7	14	TRBV7-2	CASSPTGARYEQYF
TRBJ1-1	14	TRBV10-3	CAISERDQNTEAFF
TRBJ2-7	14	TRBV7-2	CASSLGGALYEQYF
TRBJ2-1	14	TRBV2	CASNLAGGYNEQFF
TRBJ2-3	16	TRBV4-2	CARGPGVSGGTDTQYF
TRBJ1-6	15	TRBV7-6	CASSLAARGNSPLHF
TRBJ2-5	15	TRBV7-6	CASSPTVRGKETQYF
TRBJ2-5	17	TRBV7-9	CASSSGTGALYQETQYF
TRBJ1-6	16	TRBV12-3/TRBV12-4	CASRGRRAQNNSPLHF
TRBJ2-7	15	TRBV10-3	CAISESHRGINEQYF
TRBJ2-1	19	TRBV5-1	CASSLVTSGGSSSYNEQFF
TRBJ2-7	11	TRBV7-9	CASQDTYEQYF
TRBJ1-5	13	TRBV29-1	CSVGFGGGQPQHF
TRBJ1-1	15	TRBV12-3/TRBV12-4	CASSLYQSMNTEAFF
TRBJ2-7	15	TRBV28	CASSSRGTGNYEQYF
TRBJ2-3	13	TRBV4-1	CASSQMDVNTQYF
TRBJ1-1	14	TRBV7-2	CASSPQTFERGAFF
TRBJ2-3	16	TRBV10-3	CAISVNSGRAADTQYF
TRBJ2-1	14	TRBV12-3/TRBV12-4	CASSVGQTLTGEFF
TRBJ2-2	21	TRBV28	CASSLISWGTSPNANTGELFF
TRBJ2-1	14	TRBV6-4	CASSDGLASDEQFF
TRBJ2-3	13	TRBV15	CATSRASTDTQYF
TRBJ1-2	13	TRBV7-6	CASSLVQGDGYTF
TRBJ2-7	12	TRBV4-2	CASSQDAYEQYF
TRBJ1-1	13	TRBV15	CATSRGFYTEAFF
TRBJ2-4	16	TRBV20-1	CSARDTGRAAKNIQYF
TRBJ2-7	16	TRBV14	CASSQDHGHRRYEQYF
TRBJ2-3	16	TRBV19	CASSIGSSGRTDTQYF
TRBJ2-2	17	TRBV24-1	CCARDLGGRALTGELFF